One sample yielded the 29 T cell receptor beta chains listed below, sequenced in a study of cytomegalovirus exposure and HLA in healthy donors. Both 60 Vbeta primers and 13 Jbeta primers went into the PCR. Sequencing was performed with immunoSEQ multiplex PCR; in TCRdb, only in-frame clones are kept and a portion is missing. The sample lists about 150,000 clones, just under 70% seen once, with about 4.1% in the top ten. The material sequenced was PBMCs. The receptors were gathered from a man in his sixties in good health and CMV-seronegative.

The rearrangement uses TRBV10-3 and TRBJ2-1; D gene unclear. This CDR3 comprises 11 residues. CDR1 is ENHRY and CDR2 is SYGVKD in the germline V gene. V lost 9 bases and J lost 7, with 10 bases in between. CDR3 protein: CAIATGNEQFF. The CDR3 nucleotides read TGTGCCATTGCCACCGGGAATGAGCAGTTCTTC.

CDR3: CASSSLAKGTSQETQYF. CDR3 nucleotide sequence: TGTGCCAGCAGTTCCTTAGCGAAAGGAACCTCTCAAGAGACCCAGTACTTC. The chain employs TRBV11-2 and TRBJ2-5; D may be TRBD2 (5 bases). This CDR3 spans 17 amino acids. The V gene lost 6 bases and the J gene lost 2 bases, with 22 bases spanning the gap. The germline V gene has CDR1 SGHAT and CDR2 FQNNGV.

The chain is built from TRBV6-5 and TRBJ1-2, with 7 bases matching TRBD1. The germline V gene encodes CDR1 MNHEY and CDR2 SVGAGI. The CDR3 sequence is 15 residues long. V was clipped by 7 bases and J by 6 bases; unmatched bases: 14. The CDR3 coding sequence is TGTGCCAGCAACCAAAATCCGGGACAGAGGAATGGCTACACCTTC. This gives the protein CASNQNPGQRNGYTF.

The V and J genes are TRBV2 and TRBJ2-7; D is possibly TRBD1 (6 bases). V shed 5 bases and J shed 6 bases, with 26 bases lying between them. This CDR3 is built from 17 residues. Germline V CDR1 and CDR2: SNHLY, FYNNEI. CDR3 bases: TGTGCCAGCAGTCGAAATACAGGGAAGGGGGAAAGTGTCGAGCAGTACTTC. This codes for CASSRNTGKGESVEQYF.

This clone appeared a few times. The rearrangement joins TRBV7-9 to TRBJ1-5, with 7 bases that match TRBD1. The CDR3 consists of 18 residues. Unmatched junction bases numbered 9, after V lost 1 base and J lost 0 bases. In germline, CDR1 is SEHNR, CDR2 FQNEAQ (reference sequence). CDR3 nucleotides: TGTGCCAGCAGCTTAGAGGCCCCGACAGGGAATAGCAATCAGCCCCAGCATTTT. Translating it yields CASSLEAPTGNSNQPQHF.

The chain employs TRBV5-1 and TRBJ1-4, with D tentatively TRBD1 (5 bases). Germline V gene lookup returns CDR1 SGHRS and CDR2 YFSETQ. V lost 0 bases, J lost 7 bases, and 13 bases lay in between. This CDR3 contains 15 residues. The CDR3 reads CASSLDAGQGEKLFF. The CDR3 coding sequence is TGCGCCAGCAGCTTGGATGCCGGGCAGGGTGAAAAACTGTTTTTT.

The chain combines TRBV28 with TRBJ1-4; TRBD1 matches 10 bases. Germline lookup yields CDR1 MDHEN and CDR2 SYDVKM. V lost 4 bases and J lost 3; bases outside the gene matches: 2. There are 15 residues in the CDR3. The CDR3 loop is CASSSGQGANEKLFF. CDR3 DNA: TGTGCCAGCAGTTCAGGACAGGGGGCTAATGAAAAACTGTTTTTT.

The chain employs TRBV19 and TRBJ1-1, with unresolved D. Germline lookup yields CDR1 LNHDA and CDR2 SQIVND (reference sequence). Trimming stripped 5 bases from V and 1 base from J, with 11 bases between. CDR3 length equals 14 residues. DNA for the CDR3: TGTGCCAGTAGTCCCCTAGAGGAGAACACTGAAGCTTTCTTT. The encoded protein is CASSPLEENTEAFF.

The chain employs TRBV28 and TRBJ2-7; possibly TRBD1 for D (6 bases). This CDR3 is 13 amino acids long. Germline CDR1 is MDHEN and CDR2 is SYDVKM. Trimming took off 6 bases at V and 7 bases at J, with 16 bases between the two ends. CDR3 nucleotides: TGTGCCAGCAGCATTCCACAGGGCCGGGAGCAGTACTTC. Residues: CASSIPQGREQYF.

This chain connects TRBV30 to TRBJ2-1, with TRBD2 identical over 14 bases. Germline-derived CDR1 and CDR2 are GTSNPN and SVGIG (reference sequence). V shed 3 bases and J 7 bases; nucleotides not matched to a gene: 8. There are 16 residues in the CDR3. In nucleotides, the CDR3 is TGTGCCTGGAGGGGACTAGCGGGAGTAAGGGTTAATGAGCAGTTCTTC. Residues: CAWRGLAGVRVNEQFF.

This sequence joins TRBV7-2 and TRBJ2-7, with TRBD2 as a possible D gene (6 bases). The V gene lost 1 base and the J gene lost 3 bases, with 10 bases spanning the gap. The CDR3 has 14 amino acids. The germline gives CDR1 SGHTA, CDR2 FQGNSA. CDR3 in DNA: TGTGCCAGCAGCTTAGGTGGGACTGGCTACGAGCAGTACTTC. As protein: CASSLGGTGYEQYF.

The V and J genes are TRBV19 and TRBJ2-5, with TRBD1 matching over 11 bases. With V trimmed by 6 bases and J by 4 bases, 7 bases remained unmatched. This CDR3 is built from 15 residues. Germline V gene data show CDR1 as LNHDA and CDR2 as SQIVND (reference sequence). CDR3 sequence: CASSSGQGVGETQYF. CDR3 DNA sequence: TGTGCCAGTAGCTCGGGACAGGGGGTCGGAGAGACCCAGTACTTC. Combining the CDR3 with reference TRBV19 and TRBJ2-5 gives the whole variable domain DGGITQSPKYLFRKEGQNVTLSCEQNLNHDAMYWYRQDPGQGLRLIYYSQIVNDFQKGDIAEGYSVSREKKESFPLTVTSAQKNPTAFYLCASSSGQGVGETQYFGPGTRLLVL.

The chain links TRBV5-1 to TRBJ2-3; 7 nucleotides agree with TRBD1. J was trimmed by 4 bases and V by 4 bases; bases with no gene match: 6. CDR3 size: 14 residues. Germline lookup yields CDR1 SGHRS and CDR2 YFSETQ. The CDR3 DNA follows: TGCGCCAGCAGCCCGACAGGGACAGCAGATACGCAGTATTTT. Encoded protein: CASSPTGTADTQYF.

As regards this clone: A read error may account for a junction end that differs from germline. This rearrangement joins TRBV28 to TRBJ2-7, with D possibly being TRBD2 (6 bases). This CDR3 is 15 amino acids long. From germline, CDR1 is MDHEN and CDR2 SYDVKM. The CDR3 sequence is CAGSPWGTLAYEQYF. CDR3 coding DNA: TGTGCCGGCAGCCCTTGGGGGACTCTCGCCTACGAGCAGTACTTC.

This rearrangement joins TRBV4-2 to TRBJ2-7; 8 nucleotides align to TRBD1. CDR1 is LGHNA, CDR2 YNFKEQ, per germline. The CDR3 is made up of 14 amino acids. The trim removed 5 bases at V and 3 bases at J, leaving 6 bases unmatched. This CDR3 is CASSAHGQGYEQYF. CDR3 in DNA: TGTGCCAGCAGCGCGCACGGACAGGGCTACGAGCAGTACTTC.

J is TRBJ2-7 and V is TRBV11-2, with TRBD1 matching over 7 bases. This CDR3 is 13 amino acids long. Unmatched junction bases numbered 8, after V lost 0 bases and J lost 12 bases. Germline V gene sequence: CDR1 SGHAT, CDR2 FQNNGV. CDR3 coding DNA: TGTGCCAGCAGCTTAGAAACTGGGACAGCCAGGTACTTC. The encoded protein is CASSLETGTARYF.

The chain is built from TRBV28 and TRBJ1-1; 9 bases align to TRBD1. V was clipped by 5 bases and J by 10 bases; unmatched bases: 11. CDR3 length equals 14 residues. Per the germline V gene, CDR1 is MDHEN and CDR2 is SYDVKM. The CDR3 bases are TGTGCCAGCAGTGAACAGGGGGCGCGGGTGGGAGCTTTCTTT. Translated: CASSEQGARVGAFF.

The rearrangement uses TRBV10-2 and TRBJ2-7, with 10 bases lining up with TRBD1. The ends lost 5 bases at V and 4 bases at J; junction bases unmatched: 5. Germline V gene sequence: CDR1 WSHSY, CDR2 SAAADI. This CDR3 spans 14 amino acids. The DNA of the CDR3 is TGCGCCAGCAGTACCGGGACAGGGGCGTACGAGCAGTACTTC. Its protein product is CASSTGTGAYEQYF.

The V call is TRBV6-1, the J call TRBJ1-1; D unresolved. The germline V gene has CDR1 MNHNS and CDR2 SASEGT. Trimming took 6 bases from V and 2 from J, leaving 7 bases between them. The CDR3 is 12 residues long. CDR3 in amino acids: CASSRSNTEAFF. CDR3 in DNA: TGTGCCAGCAGCCGCAGTAACACTGAAGCTTTCTTT.

The genes are TRBV29-1 and TRBJ1-1; D is ambiguous. V lost 1 base and J 1 base, leaving 10 bases between the germline ends. CDR1 and CDR2 (germline): SQVTM, ANQGSEA. CDR3 size: 14 residues. The chain's CDR3 is CSVEVSSPNTEAFF. CDR3 nucleotide sequence: TGCAGCGTTGAAGTCTCCTCCCCGAACACTGAAGCTTTCTTT.

The rearrangement joins TRBV28 to TRBJ1-1; TRBD1 matches at 8 bases. Germline trimming cut 5 bases from V and 4 bases from J; bases unmatched to any gene: 9. The CDR3 is 15 amino acids. From germline, CDR1 is MDHEN and CDR2 SYDVKM. CDR3: CASSLTLTGGTEAFF. The CDR3 DNA follows: TGTGCCAGCAGTCTCACATTAACAGGGGGCACTGAAGCTTTCTTT. The full variable domain, in which reference TRBV28 and TRBJ1-1 provide the parts outside the CDR3, is DVKVTQSSRYLVKRTGEKVFLECVQDMDHENMFWYRQDPGLGLRLIYFSYDVKMKEKGDIPEGYSVSREKKERFSLILESASTNQTSMYLCASSLTLTGGTEAFFGQGTRLTVV.

The chain links TRBV29-1 to TRBJ2-1, with 7 bases aligning to TRBD2. CDR1 and CDR2 from the germline V gene are SQVTM and ANQGSEA. The CDR3 loop spans 12 amino acids. With 4 bases clipped from V and 7 bases from J, the junction kept 4 bases outside the gene matches. CDR3 coding DNA: TGCAGCGTTGGGGCGGGAGATAATGAGCAGTTCTTC. It specifies CSVGAGDNEQFF.

The chain links TRBV11-3 to TRBJ2-2; TRBD1 matches 10 bases. The V gene end was trimmed by 5 bases and the J gene end by 5 bases; junction bases not matched to a gene: 20. This CDR3 is 20 amino acids long. The germline gives CDR1 SGHNT, CDR2 YENEEA. The CDR3 protein is CASSATISRQGASPTGELFF. The CDR3 nucleotides are TGTGCCAGCAGCGCGACCATTTCTAGACAGGGGGCATCCCCAACCGGGGAGCTGTTTTTT.

The V and J genes are TRBV10-1 and TRBJ2-1; TRBD1 might be the D (5 bases). The CDR3 is made up of 16 amino acids. V was pared by 0 bases and J by 4 bases, with 13 bases between. The germline V gene has CDR1 WNHNN and CDR2 SYGVQD (reference sequence). The CDR3 sequence is CASSESTEDQYNEQFF. CDR3 bases: TGCGCCAGCAGTGAGTCGACAGAAGACCAGTACAATGAGCAGTTCTTC.

This clone was detected only a few times. CDR3 protein: CAWSVGTGYVGAFF. CDR3 DNA: TGTGCCTGGAGTGTAGGGACAGGGTATGTGGGAGCTTTCTTT. The J gene is TRBJ1-1, the V gene TRBV30; 9 bases agree with TRBD1. Looked up from germline, CDR1 is GTSNPN and CDR2 is SVGIG (reference sequence). V shed 0 bases, J shed 10 bases, and the junction held 9 bases outside the gene matches. The CDR3 is made up of 14 amino acids.

This chain links TRBV19 with TRBJ1-4; D not resolved. The CDR3 is made up of 12 amino acids. Germline V gives CDR1 LNHDA, CDR2 SQIVND (reference sequence). V was trimmed by 4 bases and J by 7 bases, leaving 7 bases between them. The CDR3 DNA follows: TGTGCCAGTAGTAAGATGAGTGAAAAACTGTTTTTT. It yields the protein CASSKMSEKLFF.

As for this clone: The sample has other DNA sequences that encode this CDR3 too. The rearrangement joins TRBV30 to TRBJ2-2; the D is unclear. Trimming took off 0 bases at V and 1 base at J, with 6 bases between the two ends. This CDR3 has 14 amino acids. Germline-derived CDR1 and CDR2 are GTSNPN and SVGIG (reference sequence). CDR3 residues: CAWSVARNTGELFF. CDR3 DNA sequence: TGTGCCTGGAGTGTCGCCAGGAACACCGGGGAGCTGTTTTTT.

The rearrangement joins TRBV6-5 to TRBJ2-3; D is possibly TRBD1 (5 bases). The V end was cut by 2 bases, the J end by 0 bases, with 6 bases between. Germline-derived CDR1 and CDR2 are MNHEY and SVGAGI. The CDR3 consists of 14 residues. The CDR3 spells CASSYQGSTDTQYF. DNA for the CDR3: TGTGCCAGCAGTTACCAGGGAAGCACAGATACGCAGTATTTT.

The rearrangement links TRBV5-1 to TRBJ1-1; 7 nucleotides agree with TRBD1. After removal of 1 base from V and 3 bases from J, the junction contained 6 bases not matched to a gene. This CDR3 contains 15 residues. The germline CDR1 and CDR2 sequences are SGHRS and YFSETQ. CDR3 sequence: CASSLLQGWDTEAFF. For the CDR3, the DNA is TGCGCCAGCAGCTTGTTACAGGGGTGGGACACTGAAGCTTTCTTT.